This T cell receptor (beta chain) was recovered during a study of PD-L1 blockade in urothelial cancer. V trimming: 5 bases; J trimming: 0 bases; junction bases outside the gene matches: 6. Germline assignment: CDR1 LGHNA and CDR2 YSLEER. CDR3 size: 16 residues. Into every PCR, synthetic TCR analog templates were spiked. Assay: immunoSEQ multiplex PCR; the TCRdb copy retains only in-frame clones and omits some. The table lists about 38,000 clones, approximately 86% of them singletons. Specified time point: pretreatment peripheral blood. This sequence originates from an elderly man with urothelial cancer. This chain uses TRBV4-3 with TRBJ2-1; 8 bases agree with TRBD2. The specimen was PBMCs, collected around atezolizumab (anti-PD-L1) treatment. The chain's CDR3 is CASSAQGTSSYNEQFF. DNA for the CDR3: TGCGCCAGCAGCGCTCAGGGGACTAGCTCCTACAATGAGCAGTTCTTC.